This T cell receptor (beta chain) was profiled in a study of beta chain features in type 1 diabetes. Study outcomes and limitations: A PCR bias possibly favoring shorter templates would apply equally to patients and controls.

TCRB transcripts that were expressed got sequenced, as all of the isolated RNA had been reverse transcribed. The data were produced by immunoSEQ multiplex PCR, yet TCRdb's version contains in-frame clones alone and is incomplete. The data hold 120,000 to 150,000 clones, with about 10% observed a single time. This clone was observed at least ten times. Its matching antigen is unknown. This CDR3 has 15 residues. In germline, CDR1 is LNHNV, CDR2 YYDKDF (reference sequence). V lost 1 base and J lost 1, with 9 bases in between. The sequenced material came from naive CD4+ T cells from blood. This sequence joins TRBV15 and TRBJ2-3; TRBD1 might be the D (5 bases). The sequence came from a man between 18 and 29 years old in good health. The CDR3 spells CATSRGGAGTDTQYF. CDR3 sequence (DNA): TGTGCCACCAGCAGAGGTGGGGCCGGCACAGATACGCAGTATTTT.